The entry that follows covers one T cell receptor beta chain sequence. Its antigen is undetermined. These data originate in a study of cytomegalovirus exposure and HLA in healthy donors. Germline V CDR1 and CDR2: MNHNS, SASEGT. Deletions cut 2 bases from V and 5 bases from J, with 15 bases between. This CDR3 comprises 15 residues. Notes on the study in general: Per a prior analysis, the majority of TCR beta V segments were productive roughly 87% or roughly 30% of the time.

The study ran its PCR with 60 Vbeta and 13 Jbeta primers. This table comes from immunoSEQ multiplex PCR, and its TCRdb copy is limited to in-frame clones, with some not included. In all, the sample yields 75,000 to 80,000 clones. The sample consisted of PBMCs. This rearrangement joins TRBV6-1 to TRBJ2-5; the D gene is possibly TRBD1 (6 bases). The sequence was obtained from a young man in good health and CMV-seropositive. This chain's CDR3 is CASSEHLTGQETQYF. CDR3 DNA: TGTGCCAGCAGTGAACATCTCACAGGGCAGGAGACCCAGTACTTC.